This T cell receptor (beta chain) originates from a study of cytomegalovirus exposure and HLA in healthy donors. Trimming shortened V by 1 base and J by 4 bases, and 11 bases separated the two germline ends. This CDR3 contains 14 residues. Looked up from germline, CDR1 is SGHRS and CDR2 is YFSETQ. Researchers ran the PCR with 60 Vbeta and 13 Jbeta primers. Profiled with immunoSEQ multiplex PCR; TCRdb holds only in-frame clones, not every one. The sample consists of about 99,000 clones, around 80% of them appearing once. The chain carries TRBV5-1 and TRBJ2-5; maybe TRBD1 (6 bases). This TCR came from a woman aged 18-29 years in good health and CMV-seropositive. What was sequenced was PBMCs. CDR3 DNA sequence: TGCGCCAGCAGCTTGCAGGGGAGTCGAGAGACCCAGTACTTC. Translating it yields CASSLQGSRETQYF.